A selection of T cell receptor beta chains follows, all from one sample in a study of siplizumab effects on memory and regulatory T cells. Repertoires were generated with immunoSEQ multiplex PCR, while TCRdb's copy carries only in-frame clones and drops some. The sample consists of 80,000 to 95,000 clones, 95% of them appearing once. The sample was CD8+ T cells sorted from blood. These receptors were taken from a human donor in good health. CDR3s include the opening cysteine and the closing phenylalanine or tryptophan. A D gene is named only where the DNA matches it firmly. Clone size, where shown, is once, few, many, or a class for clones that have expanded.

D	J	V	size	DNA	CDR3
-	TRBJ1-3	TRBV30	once	TGTGCCTGGAGGGAGGGAGGTGGAGGAAACACCATATATTTT	CAWREGGGGNTIYF
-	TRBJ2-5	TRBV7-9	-	TGTGCCAGCTCCACTTCCGGGGGCGAGGAGACCCAGTACTTC	CASSTSGGEETQYF
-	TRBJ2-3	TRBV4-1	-	TGCGCCAGCAGCCCCTCGAAGGGTACGCAGTATTTT	CASSPSKGTQYF
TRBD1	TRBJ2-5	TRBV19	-	TGTGCCAGTAGGGCTCGGGACAGGCAAGAGACCCAGTACTTC	CASRARDRQETQYF
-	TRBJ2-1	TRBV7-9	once	TGTGCCAGCAGCCCAATTGAACGTCGGACTGATGAGCAGTTCTTC	CASSPIERRTDEQFF
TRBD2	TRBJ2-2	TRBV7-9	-	TGTGCCAGCAGCTCAATAGCGGGAGGGCCAGGCACCGGGGAGCTGTTTTTT	CASSSIAGGPGTGELFF
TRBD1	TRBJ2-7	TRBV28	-	TGTGCCAGCAGTGGACAGGGCTGGGTCTACGAGCAGTACTTC	CASSGQGWVYEQYF
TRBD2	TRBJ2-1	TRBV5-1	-	TGCGCCAGCAGCTTGGACCTAGCGGGGAATGAGCAGTTCTTC	CASSLDLAGNEQFF
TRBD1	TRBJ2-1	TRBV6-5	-	TGTGCCAGCAGGTTACAGGGGAGCTCCTACAATGAGCAGTTCTTC	CASRLQGSSYNEQFF
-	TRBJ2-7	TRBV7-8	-	TGTGCCAGCAGCCATGGACAGAGCTACGAGCAGTACTTC	CASSHGQSYEQYF
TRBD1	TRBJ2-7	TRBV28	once	TGTGCCAGCAGTTTACTCCAGGGGGCATCCTACGAGCAGTACTTC	CASSLLQGASYEQYF
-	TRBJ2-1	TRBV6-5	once	TGTGCCAGCAGTTACTCCACTAGTGGGCATGAGCAGTTCTTC	CASSYSTSGHEQFF
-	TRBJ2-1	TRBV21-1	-	TGTGCCAGCAGCAAAGTCAACCGGGAGGCGGAAAACAATGAGCAGTTCTTC	CASSKVNREAENNEQFF
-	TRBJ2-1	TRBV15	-	TGTGCCACCAGCAGAGCCCCAGCAGTCTCCAATGAGCAGTTCTTC	CATSRAPAVSNEQFF
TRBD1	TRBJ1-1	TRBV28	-	TGTGCCAGCCGGCCCGGGACGGGGACAGCTGAAGCTTTCTTT	CASRPGTGTAEAFF
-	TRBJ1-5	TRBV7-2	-	TGTGCCAGCAGCTCGGGACACATAAATCAGCCCCAGCATTTT	CASSSGHINQPQHF
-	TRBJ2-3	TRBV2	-	TGTGCCAGCAGAGGGGTAAAGGGAGGTCGTGTAGATACGCAGTATTTT	CASRGVKGGRVDTQYF
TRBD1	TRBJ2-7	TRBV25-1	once	TGTGCCAGCAGTGAGATTGGGACAGGGATCTCCTACGAGCAGTACTTC	CASSEIGTGISYEQYF
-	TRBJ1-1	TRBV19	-	TGTGCCAGTAGTATACCTGGTGAGGCTGAAGCTTTCTTT	CASSIPGEAEAFF
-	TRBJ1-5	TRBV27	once	TGTGCCAGCAGTTGGACAACTAATCAGCCCCAGCATTTT	CASSWTTNQPQHF
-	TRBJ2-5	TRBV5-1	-	TGCGCCAGCAGGCCCCCCCAGGGAGAGACCCAGTACTTC	CASRPPQGETQYF
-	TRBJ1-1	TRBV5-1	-	TGCGCCAGCATTGGGGGAGCTGAAGCTTTCTTT	CASIGGAEAFF